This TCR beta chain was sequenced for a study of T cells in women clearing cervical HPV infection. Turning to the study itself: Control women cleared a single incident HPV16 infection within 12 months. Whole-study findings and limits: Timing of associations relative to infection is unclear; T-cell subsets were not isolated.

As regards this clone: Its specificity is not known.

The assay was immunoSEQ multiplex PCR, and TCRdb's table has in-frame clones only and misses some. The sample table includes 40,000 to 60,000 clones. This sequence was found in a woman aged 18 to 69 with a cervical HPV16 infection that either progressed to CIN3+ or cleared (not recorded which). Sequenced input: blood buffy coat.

The CDR3 DNA, read in part, is TGTGCCAGCAGCTCGCCCAAAAGCGGGCCTGAA. It specifies CASSSPKSGPE. The whole CDR3 sequence reads CASSSPKSGPEAFF. This chain connects TRBV7-6 to TRBJ1-1, with D unresolved. The read halts 3 residues ahead of the CDR3 end, with the missing end drawn from the germline J gene. CDR1 SGHVS and CDR2 FNYEAQ come from the germline V gene. The CDR3 contains 14 residues. The ends were cut back, 4 bases at V and 6 bases at J, with 15 bases in the middle.